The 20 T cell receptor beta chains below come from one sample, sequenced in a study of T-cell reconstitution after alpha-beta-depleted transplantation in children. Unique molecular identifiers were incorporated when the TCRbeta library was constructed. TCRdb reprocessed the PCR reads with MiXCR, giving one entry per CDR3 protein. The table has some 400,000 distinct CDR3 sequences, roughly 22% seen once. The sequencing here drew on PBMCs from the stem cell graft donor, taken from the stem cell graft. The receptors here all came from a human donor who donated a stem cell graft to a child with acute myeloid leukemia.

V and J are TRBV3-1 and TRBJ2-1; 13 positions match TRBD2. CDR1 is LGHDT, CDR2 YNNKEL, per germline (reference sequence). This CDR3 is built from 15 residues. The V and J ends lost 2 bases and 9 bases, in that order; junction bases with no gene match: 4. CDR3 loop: CASSQTGLAGVEQFF. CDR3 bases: TGTGCCAGCAGCCAAACTGGACTAGCGGGAGTTGAGCAGTTCTTC.

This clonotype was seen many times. The CDR3 DNA reads TGTGCCAGCAGCTTAGAGCCCTCCAGGGTCCACGAGCAGTACTTC. Translating it yields CASSLEPSRVHEQYF. The rearrangement uses TRBV11-2 and TRBJ2-7; tentative D call: TRBD1 (5 bases). The V gene lost 0 bases and the J gene lost 5 bases, with 14 bases spanning the gap. The germline gives CDR1 SGHAT, CDR2 FQNNGV. The CDR3 has 15 residues. Together with reference TRBV11-2 and TRBJ2-7, the CDR3 gives the full variable domain: EAGVAQSPRYKIIEKRQSVAFWCNPISGHATLYWYQQILGQGPKLLIQFQNNGVVDDSQLPKDRFSAERLKGVDSTLKIQPAKLEDSAVYLCASSLEPSRVHEQYFGPGTRLTVT.

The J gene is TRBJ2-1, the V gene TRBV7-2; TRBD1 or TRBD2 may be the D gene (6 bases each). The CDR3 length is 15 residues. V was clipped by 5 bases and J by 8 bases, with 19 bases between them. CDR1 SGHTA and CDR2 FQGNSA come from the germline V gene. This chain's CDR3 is CASSPRSGARYEQFF. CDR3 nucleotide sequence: TGTGCCAGCAGCCCTCGGTCGGGGGCAAGGTATGAGCAGTTCTTC.

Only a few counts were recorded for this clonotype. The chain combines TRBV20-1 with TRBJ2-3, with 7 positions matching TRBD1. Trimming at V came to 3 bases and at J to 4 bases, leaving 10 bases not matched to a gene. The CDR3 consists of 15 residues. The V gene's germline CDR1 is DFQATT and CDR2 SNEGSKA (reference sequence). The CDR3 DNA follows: TGCAGTGCTAGGGATGCAGGGGGAATTTCAGATACGCAGTATTTT. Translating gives CSARDAGGISDTQYF.

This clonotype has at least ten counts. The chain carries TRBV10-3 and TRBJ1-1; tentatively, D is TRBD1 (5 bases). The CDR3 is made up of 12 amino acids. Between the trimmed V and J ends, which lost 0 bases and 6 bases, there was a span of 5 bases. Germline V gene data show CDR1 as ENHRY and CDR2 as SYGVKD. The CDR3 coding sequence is TGTGCCATCAGTGAGTCGGGGGCTGAAGCTTTCTTT. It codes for CAISESGAEAFF.

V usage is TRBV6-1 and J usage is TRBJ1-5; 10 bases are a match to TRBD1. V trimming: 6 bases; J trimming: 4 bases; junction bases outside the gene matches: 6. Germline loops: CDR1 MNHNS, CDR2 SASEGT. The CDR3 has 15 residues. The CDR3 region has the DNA TGTGCCAGCAGACAGAGGACAGGGGGTAATCAGCCCCAGCATTTT. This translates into CASRQRTGGNQPQHF.

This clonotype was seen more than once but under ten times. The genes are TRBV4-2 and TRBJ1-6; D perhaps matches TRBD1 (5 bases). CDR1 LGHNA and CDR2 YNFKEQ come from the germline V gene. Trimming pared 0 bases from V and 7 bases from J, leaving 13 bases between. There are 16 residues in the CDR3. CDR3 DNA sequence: TGTGCCAGCAGCCAAGAAGAGGGGTCTCCGAATTCACCCCTCCACTTT. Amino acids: CASSQEEGSPNSPLHF.

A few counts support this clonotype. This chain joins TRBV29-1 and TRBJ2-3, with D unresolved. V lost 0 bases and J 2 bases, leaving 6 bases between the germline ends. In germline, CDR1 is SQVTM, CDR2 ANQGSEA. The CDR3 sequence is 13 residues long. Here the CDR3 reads CSVEEGFTDTQYF. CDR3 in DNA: TGCAGCGTTGAAGAGGGTTTCACAGATACGCAGTATTTT.

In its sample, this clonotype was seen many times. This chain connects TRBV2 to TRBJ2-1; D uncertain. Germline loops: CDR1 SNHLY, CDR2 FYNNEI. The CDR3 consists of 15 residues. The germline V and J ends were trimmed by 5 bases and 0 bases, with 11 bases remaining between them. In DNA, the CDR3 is TGTGCCAGCAGTATTTCGGGCCCCTCCTACAATGAGCAGTTCTTC. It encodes CASSISGPSYNEQFF.

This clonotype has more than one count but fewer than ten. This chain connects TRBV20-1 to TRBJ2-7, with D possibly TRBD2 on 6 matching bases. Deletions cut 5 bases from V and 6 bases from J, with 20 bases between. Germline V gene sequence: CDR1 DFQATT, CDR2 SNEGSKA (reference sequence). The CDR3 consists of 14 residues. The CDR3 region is CSAASKAAGGEQYF. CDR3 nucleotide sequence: TGCAGTGCTGCCTCAAAAGCGGCCGGGGGCGAGCAGTACTTC.

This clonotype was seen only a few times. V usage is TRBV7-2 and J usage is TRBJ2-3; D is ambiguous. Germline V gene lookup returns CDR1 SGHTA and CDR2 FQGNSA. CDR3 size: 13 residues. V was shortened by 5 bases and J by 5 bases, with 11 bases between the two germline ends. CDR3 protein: CASSPGYGDTQYF. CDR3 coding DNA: TGTGCCAGCAGCCCCGGGTATGGAGATACGCAGTATTTT.

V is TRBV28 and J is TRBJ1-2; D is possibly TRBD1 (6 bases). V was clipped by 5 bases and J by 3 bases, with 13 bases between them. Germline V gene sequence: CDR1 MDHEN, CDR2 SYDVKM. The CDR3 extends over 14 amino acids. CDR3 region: CASSETGAYYGYTF. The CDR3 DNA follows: TGTGCCAGCAGTGAGACAGGAGCTTACTATGGCTACACCTTC.

Here the CDR3 DNA reads TGCAGTGCTAGAGACAGGATTACGGCCGGGGAGCTGTTTTTT. This encodes CSARDRITAGELFF. The chain couples TRBV20-1 to TRBJ2-2; unclear D gene. The CDR3 sequence is 14 residues long. From germline, CDR1 is DFQATT and CDR2 SNEGSKA (reference sequence). Deletions cut 0 bases from V and 6 bases from J, with 11 bases between.

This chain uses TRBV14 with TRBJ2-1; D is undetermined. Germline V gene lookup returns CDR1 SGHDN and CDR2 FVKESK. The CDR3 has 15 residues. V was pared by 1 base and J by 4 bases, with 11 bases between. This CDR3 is CASSQVRLRYNEQFF. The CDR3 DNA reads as TGTGCCAGCAGCCAAGTTCGGCTCCGATACAATGAGCAGTTCTTC.

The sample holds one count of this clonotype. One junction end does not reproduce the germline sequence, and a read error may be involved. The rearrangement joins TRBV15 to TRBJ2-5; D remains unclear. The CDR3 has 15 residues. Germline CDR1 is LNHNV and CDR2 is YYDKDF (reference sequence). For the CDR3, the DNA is TGTGGCACCATGCAAGCCAGTGGGTTGCGGGAGACCCAGTACTTC. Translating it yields CGTMQASGLRETQYF.

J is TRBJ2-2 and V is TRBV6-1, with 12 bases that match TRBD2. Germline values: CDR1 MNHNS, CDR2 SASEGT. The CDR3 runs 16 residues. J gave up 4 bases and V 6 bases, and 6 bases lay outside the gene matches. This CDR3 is CASRFGLAGPTGELFF. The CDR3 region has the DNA TGTGCCAGCAGGTTCGGACTAGCGGGGCCCACCGGGGAGCTGTTTTTT.

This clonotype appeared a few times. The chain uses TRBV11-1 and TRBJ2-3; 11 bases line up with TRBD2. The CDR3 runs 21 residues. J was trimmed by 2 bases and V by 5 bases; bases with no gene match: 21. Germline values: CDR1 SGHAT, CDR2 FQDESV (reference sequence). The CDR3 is CASSPLGTLAGGYDLTDTQYF. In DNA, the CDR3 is TGTGCCAGCAGCCCTTTGGGGACCCTAGCGGGAGGCTATGACCTCACAGATACGCAGTATTTT.

Here the CDR3 reads CSARAASYEQYF. Here the CDR3 DNA reads TGCAGTGCTAGAGCTGCCTCCTACGAGCAGTACTTC. The V gene is TRBV20-1, the J gene TRBJ2-7; no clear D. Germline V gives CDR1 DFQATT, CDR2 SNEGSKA (reference sequence). The CDR3 consists of 12 residues. V was clipped by 1 base and J by 0 bases, with 4 bases between them.

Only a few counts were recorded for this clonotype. CDR3: CASSLRTSGRTLRTYNEQFF. The CDR3 DNA follows: TGTGCCAGCAGCCTCCGGACTAGCGGGAGGACCCTGAGGACCTACAATGAGCAGTTCTTC. The gene calls are TRBV21-1 and TRBJ2-1; the DNA was not compared with TRBD2, the D call given in the table. TRBV21-1 is noted as a pseudogene. This CDR3 has 20 residues.

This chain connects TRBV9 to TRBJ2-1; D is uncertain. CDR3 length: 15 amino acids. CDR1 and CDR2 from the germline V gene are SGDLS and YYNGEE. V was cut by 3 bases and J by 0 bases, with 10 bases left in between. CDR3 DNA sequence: TGTGCCAGCAGCGCCGCGATGAGCTCCTACAATGAGCAGTTCTTC. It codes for CASSAAMSSYNEQFF.